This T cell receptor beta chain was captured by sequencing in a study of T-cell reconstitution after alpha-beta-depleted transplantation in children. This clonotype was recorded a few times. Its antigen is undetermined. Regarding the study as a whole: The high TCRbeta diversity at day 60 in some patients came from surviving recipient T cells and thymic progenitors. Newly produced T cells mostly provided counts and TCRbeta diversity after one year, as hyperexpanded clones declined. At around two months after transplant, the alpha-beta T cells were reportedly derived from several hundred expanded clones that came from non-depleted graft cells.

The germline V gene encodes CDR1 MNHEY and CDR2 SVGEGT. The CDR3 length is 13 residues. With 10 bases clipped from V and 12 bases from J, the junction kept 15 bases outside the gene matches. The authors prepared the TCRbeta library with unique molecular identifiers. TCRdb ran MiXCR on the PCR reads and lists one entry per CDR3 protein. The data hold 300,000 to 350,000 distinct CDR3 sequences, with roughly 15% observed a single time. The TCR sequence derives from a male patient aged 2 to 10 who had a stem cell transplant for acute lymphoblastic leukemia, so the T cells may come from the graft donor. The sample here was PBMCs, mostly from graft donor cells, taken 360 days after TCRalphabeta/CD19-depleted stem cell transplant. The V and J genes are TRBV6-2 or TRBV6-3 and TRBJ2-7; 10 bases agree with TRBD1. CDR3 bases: TGTGCCACCAGCCCCGGGACAGGGGTTGGAAGGTACTTC. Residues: CATSPGTGVGRYF.